This T cell receptor beta chain was sequenced for a study of CD8 T cells in ankylosing spondylitis. Germline V gene data show CDR1 as DFQATT and CDR2 as SNEGSKA (reference sequence). The CDR3 consists of 17 residues. V trimming: 0 bases; J trimming: 4 bases; junction bases outside the gene matches: 10. Notes on the study in general: As reported, disease-linked clones showed significant enrichment in matched ankylosing spondylitis synovial fluid. A number of the motif variants had already been described in reactive arthritis synovial fluid and blood. Roughly eight highly homologous variants made up a TCR beta motif that seemed to typify ankylosing spondylitis blood. Disease-linked clones bore a CD8+ phenotype and were relatively rare in peripheral blood.

Each TCR beta library was made by quantitative 5'-RACE that incorporated molecular barcodes. A single record per CDR3 protein comes from TCRdb applying MiXCR to the 5' RACE reads. The sample carries some 700,000 distinct CDR3 sequences, around a fifth recorded once. A remark on this clonotype: The antigen is undetermined.

Sequencing used blood, either unsorted or a sorted T cell fraction (not recorded which). The chain employs TRBV20-1 and TRBJ2-1; TRBD2 aligns across 9 bases. The TCR comes from a male donor with ankylosing spondylitis. CDR3: CSARDSSRLAEYNEQFF. In DNA, the CDR3 is TGCAGTGCTAGAGATTCAAGCCGACTAGCGGAGTACAATGAGCAGTTCTTC.